These T cell receptor beta chains were read from a single sample in a study of blood T cell repertoires in COVID-19. Assay: immunoSEQ multiplex PCR; the TCRdb copy retains only in-frame clones and omits some. The table has hundreds of thousands of clones, about nine tenths seen once. Sequencing input: peripheral blood. The receptors were sampled from a woman aged 25-40 years with active or convalescent COVID-19. The CDR3 runs from the conserved cysteine through the conserved F or W. D genes are given only for firm matches. The listing skips clone size in some rows; elsewhere it reads once, few, many or a size class.

d_call: TRBD2; v_call: TRBV5-1; j_call: TRBJ2-7; cdr3_length: 14; clone_size: -; cdr3_nt: TGCGCCAGCAGTACTAGCGGGGGTACCTACGAGCAGTACTTC; cdr3_aa: CASSTSGGTYEQYF
d_call: -; v_call: TRBV9; j_call: TRBJ2-7; cdr3_length: 14; clone_size: -; cdr3_nt: TGTGCCAGCAGCTCCCTAGGGACTGTCTACGAGCAGTACTTC; cdr3_aa: CASSSLGTVYEQYF
d_call: TRBD2; v_call: TRBV4-2; j_call: TRBJ2-4; cdr3_length: 16; clone_size: -; cdr3_nt: TGTGCCAGCAGCCAAGGACTAGCGGGGGGGCAAAACATTCAGTACTTC; cdr3_aa: CASSQGLAGGQNIQYF
d_call: -; v_call: TRBV2; j_call: TRBJ1-3; cdr3_length: 14; clone_size: -; cdr3_nt: TGTGCCAGCAGTGGTCACCTGAGCGGAAACACCATATATTTT; cdr3_aa: CASSGHLSGNTIYF
d_call: -; v_call: TRBV27; j_call: TRBJ1-5; cdr3_length: 15; clone_size: -; cdr3_nt: TGTGCCAGCAGTTTATCAGGGGATGGCAATCAGCCCCAGCATTTT; cdr3_aa: CASSLSGDGNQPQHF
d_call: TRBD2; v_call: TRBV7-7; j_call: TRBJ2-1; cdr3_length: 15; clone_size: -; cdr3_nt: TGTGCCAGCAGCTTTTCCGCGGGAGGGGCCGATGAGCAGTTCTTC; cdr3_aa: CASSFSAGGADEQFF
d_call: -; v_call: TRBV19; j_call: TRBJ2-7; cdr3_length: 13; clone_size: few; cdr3_nt: TGTGCCAGCAAGAGGACTTCGGACTACGAGCAGTACTTC; cdr3_aa: CASKRTSDYEQYF
d_call: TRBD1; v_call: TRBV10-3; j_call: TRBJ1-1; cdr3_length: 15; clone_size: -; cdr3_nt: TGTGCCATCAGGTGGGACAGGCCTTCCAACACTGAAGCTTTCTTT; cdr3_aa: CAIRWDRPSNTEAFF
d_call: TRBD1; v_call: TRBV2; j_call: TRBJ1-1; cdr3_length: 12; clone_size: few; cdr3_nt: TGTGCCAGCTCAGGGGGGAACACTGAAGCTTTCTTT; cdr3_aa: CASSGGNTEAFF
d_call: -; v_call: TRBV20-1; j_call: TRBJ2-3; cdr3_length: 17; clone_size: -; cdr3_nt: TGCAGTGCTAGTCTTCGTGGGTATGGCGGTAGCACAGATACGCAGTATTTT; cdr3_aa: CSASLRGYGGSTDTQYF
d_call: -; v_call: TRBV2; j_call: TRBJ1-1; cdr3_length: 12; clone_size: few; cdr3_nt: TGTGCCAGCAGTGTACCTATCACTGAAGCTTTCTTT; cdr3_aa: CASSVPITEAFF
d_call: -; v_call: TRBV6-6; j_call: TRBJ1-1; cdr3_length: 12; clone_size: -; cdr3_nt: TGTGCCAGCAGCCGAGTCGAGAGTGAAGCTTTCTTT; cdr3_aa: CASSRVESEAFF
d_call: TRBD1; v_call: TRBV29-1; j_call: TRBJ1-1; cdr3_length: 15; clone_size: -; cdr3_nt: TGCAGCGCTGTAGGACAGGGGCACTTTCTTCCTGAAGCTTTCTTT; cdr3_aa: CSAVGQGHFLPEAFF
d_call: TRBD2; v_call: TRBV6-1; j_call: TRBJ2-3; cdr3_length: 14; clone_size: -; cdr3_nt: TGTGCCAGCAGTGAGCGGGAGGGTCCGGATACGCAGTATTTT; cdr3_aa: CASSEREGPDTQYF
d_call: -; v_call: TRBV5-4; j_call: TRBJ1-3; cdr3_length: 14; clone_size: few; cdr3_nt: TGTGCCAGCAGCTTTTTCAGTTCTGGAAACACCATATATTTT; cdr3_aa: CASSFFSSGNTIYF
d_call: TRBD1; v_call: TRBV5-1; j_call: TRBJ1-1; cdr3_length: 16; clone_size: -; cdr3_nt: TGCGCCAGCAGTGTCCCGGGACAGGGATCGAACACTGAAGCTTTCTTT; cdr3_aa: CASSVPGQGSNTEAFF
d_call: TRBD1; v_call: TRBV9; j_call: TRBJ2-1; cdr3_length: 15; clone_size: -; cdr3_nt: TGTGCCAGCAGCGTAGGGGACAGAACCTACAATGAGCAGTTCTTC; cdr3_aa: CASSVGDRTYNEQFF
d_call: TRBD1; v_call: TRBV7-8; j_call: TRBJ2-7; cdr3_length: 16; clone_size: -; cdr3_nt: TGTGCCAGCAGCTTAGGAGAACAGGGGGGTTACTACGAGCAGTACTTC; cdr3_aa: CASSLGEQGGYYEQYF
d_call: TRBD2; v_call: TRBV9; j_call: TRBJ2-1; cdr3_length: 15; clone_size: -; cdr3_nt: TGTGCCAGCAGCGTACTAGCGGGAGCCTACAATGAGCAGTTCTTC; cdr3_aa: CASSVLAGAYNEQFF
d_call: -; v_call: TRBV29-1; j_call: TRBJ1-1; cdr3_length: 14; clone_size: -; cdr3_nt: TGCAGCGTTGCCCCCGGGACAACGAACACTGAAGCTTTCTTT; cdr3_aa: CSVAPGTTNTEAFF
d_call: -; v_call: TRBV5-6; j_call: TRBJ1-2; cdr3_length: 14; clone_size: few; cdr3_nt: TGTGCCAGCTCTCCTGGAGTCGGGGCGGGAGGCTACACCTTC; cdr3_aa: CASSPGVGAGGYTF
d_call: TRBD1; v_call: TRBV5-1; j_call: TRBJ2-1; cdr3_length: 15; clone_size: -; cdr3_nt: TGCGCCAGCAGCTCGCCGGGACAGGAATACAATGAGCAGTTCTTC; cdr3_aa: CASSSPGQEYNEQFF
d_call: -; v_call: TRBV5-1; j_call: TRBJ1-6; cdr3_length: 15; clone_size: -; cdr3_nt: TGCGCCAGCAGCTTGGACGCGGGCACGGGGTCACCCCTCCACTTT; cdr3_aa: CASSLDAGTGSPLHF
d_call: TRBD1; v_call: TRBV25-1; j_call: TRBJ1-2; cdr3_length: 15; clone_size: -; cdr3_nt: TGTGCCAGCAGTGAAGGGCAGGGGGCAGTTTATGGCTACACCTTC; cdr3_aa: CASSEGQGAVYGYTF
d_call: TRBD1; v_call: TRBV4-2; j_call: TRBJ1-2; cdr3_length: 14; clone_size: once; cdr3_nt: TGTGCCAGCAGCCCTGGGACAGACAACTATGGCTACACCTTC; cdr3_aa: CASSPGTDNYGYTF
d_call: -; v_call: TRBV6-5; j_call: TRBJ1-2; cdr3_length: 14; clone_size: -; cdr3_nt: TGTGCCAGCAGTTATTTCTCACAGGCCGGTGGCTACACCTTC; cdr3_aa: CASSYFSQAGGYTF
d_call: -; v_call: TRBV11-2; j_call: TRBJ2-7; cdr3_length: 14; clone_size: -; cdr3_nt: TGTGCCAGCAGCTTATTGCGAGTCTCCTACGAGCAGTACTTC; cdr3_aa: CASSLLRVSYEQYF
d_call: -; v_call: TRBV5-1; j_call: TRBJ1-2; cdr3_length: 13; clone_size: -; cdr3_nt: TGCGCCAGCAGCTTTGAGGGCGGCTATGGCTACACCTTC; cdr3_aa: CASSFEGGYGYTF
d_call: -; v_call: TRBV30; j_call: TRBJ2-1; cdr3_length: 13; clone_size: once; cdr3_nt: TGTGCCTGGAGTGTAGGCAGGGGATTTGAGCAGTTCTTC; cdr3_aa: CAWSVGRGFEQFF
d_call: TRBD2; v_call: TRBV5-6; j_call: TRBJ2-1; cdr3_length: 16; clone_size: -; cdr3_nt: TGTGCCAGCAGCCGGCCGGGGGGTCTCGCCTACAATGAGCAGTTCTTC; cdr3_aa: CASSRPGGLAYNEQFF
d_call: TRBD2; v_call: TRBV25-1; j_call: TRBJ2-7; cdr3_length: 16; clone_size: -; cdr3_nt: TGTGCCAGCAGTGACCCTACTAGCGGGAGGAATTCCGAGCAGTACTTC; cdr3_aa: CASSDPTSGRNSEQYF
d_call: TRBD1; v_call: TRBV18; j_call: TRBJ1-2; cdr3_length: 17; clone_size: -; cdr3_nt: TGTGCCAGCTCACCACCGTCCCGCGGACAGGGAATGGATGGCTACACCTTC; cdr3_aa: CASSPPSRGQGMDGYTF
d_call: -; v_call: TRBV5-4; j_call: TRBJ1-6; cdr3_length: 16; clone_size: -; cdr3_nt: TGTGCCAGCAGCCGAGCTGCGGCGGAGTATAATTCACCCCTCCACTTT; cdr3_aa: CASSRAAAEYNSPLHF
d_call: -; v_call: TRBV6-5; j_call: TRBJ2-6; cdr3_length: 16; clone_size: -; cdr3_nt: TGTGCCAGCAGTTACTCCGGGTTCTCTGGGGCCAACGTCCTGACTTTC; cdr3_aa: CASSYSGFSGANVLTF
d_call: -; v_call: TRBV7-8; j_call: TRBJ1-3; cdr3_length: 18; clone_size: -; cdr3_nt: TGTGCCAGCAGCTTAGCGTCAGTAATCAGGCTCTCTGGAAACACCATATATTTT; cdr3_aa: CASSLASVIRLSGNTIYF
d_call: TRBD2; v_call: TRBV5-1; j_call: TRBJ2-3; cdr3_length: 15; clone_size: -; cdr3_nt: TGCGCCAGCAGCCCGGGGGGGATTGGCGGGGATACGCAGTATTTT; cdr3_aa: CASSPGGIGGDTQYF
d_call: -; v_call: TRBV15; j_call: TRBJ2-2; cdr3_length: 16; clone_size: -; cdr3_nt: TGTGCCACCAGTCTCTCCCCCCTCCTAAACACCGGGGAGCTGTTTTTT; cdr3_aa: CATSLSPLLNTGELFF
d_call: TRBD2; v_call: TRBV5-1; j_call: TRBJ2-1; cdr3_length: 17; clone_size: -; cdr3_nt: TGCGCCAGCAGCTTGGATACTAGCGGGATGTCCTACAATGAGCAGTTCTTC; cdr3_aa: CASSLDTSGMSYNEQFF
d_call: -; v_call: TRBV3-1/TRBV3-2; j_call: TRBJ1-1; cdr3_length: 12; clone_size: once; cdr3_nt: TGTGCCAGCAGCCAAGATCTCGGTGAAGCTTTCTTT; cdr3_aa: CASSQDLGEAFF
d_call: -; v_call: TRBV19; j_call: TRBJ1-1; cdr3_length: 13; clone_size: -; cdr3_nt: TGTGCCAGTAGTAAGGGGAAAGGTACTGAAGCTTTCTTT; cdr3_aa: CASSKGKGTEAFF
d_call: TRBD1; v_call: TRBV5-1; j_call: TRBJ1-2; cdr3_length: 15; clone_size: -; cdr3_nt: TGCGCCAGCAGCTTGGCTGGGACAGGGCATCGTGGCTACACCTTC; cdr3_aa: CASSLAGTGHRGYTF
d_call: -; v_call: TRBV2; j_call: TRBJ1-5; cdr3_length: 14; clone_size: -; cdr3_nt: TGTGCCAGCAGTGAAGGGGGGCTAAACCAGCCCCAGCATTTT; cdr3_aa: CASSEGGLNQPQHF
d_call: TRBD1; v_call: TRBV6-5; j_call: TRBJ1-2; cdr3_length: 15; clone_size: -; cdr3_nt: TGTGCCAGCAGTACCCGGACAGGGGGAAACTATGGCTACACCTTC; cdr3_aa: CASSTRTGGNYGYTF
d_call: -; v_call: TRBV3-1/TRBV3-2; j_call: TRBJ2-3; cdr3_length: 14; clone_size: -; cdr3_nt: TGTGCCAGCAGCTACACGGGAATCACAGATACGCAGTATTTT; cdr3_aa: CASSYTGITDTQYF
d_call: TRBD1; v_call: TRBV5-4; j_call: TRBJ1-2; cdr3_length: 15; clone_size: few; cdr3_nt: TGTGCCAGCAGCTTGGCGGGGACAGAACTCTATGGCTACACCTTC; cdr3_aa: CASSLAGTELYGYTF
d_call: -; v_call: TRBV6-5; j_call: TRBJ2-2; cdr3_length: 14; clone_size: -; cdr3_nt: TGTGCCAGCACCCGGGGAGGGAACACCGGGGAGCTGTTTTTT; cdr3_aa: CASTRGGNTGELFF
d_call: TRBD2; v_call: TRBV5-6; j_call: TRBJ2-3; cdr3_length: 16; clone_size: -; cdr3_nt: TGTGCCAGCAGCTCTGGACTAGCGGACTTTACAGATACGCAGTATTTT; cdr3_aa: CASSSGLADFTDTQYF
d_call: -; v_call: TRBV3-1/TRBV3-2; j_call: TRBJ1-5; cdr3_length: 14; clone_size: few; cdr3_nt: TGTGCCAGCAGTTCGACAAATAGCAATCAGCCCCAGCATTTT; cdr3_aa: CASSSTNSNQPQHF